This T cell receptor (beta chain) comes out of a study of early T cells in non-severe SARS-CoV-2 infection. Study at large: The authors sequenced bulk RNA from unsorted whole blood, leaving chains unpaired. Study results and limitations: Matching results from VDJdb favored anti-spike CD8 responses, leaving private and CD4 specificities undetected.

Individually, cDNA molecules had unique molecular identifiers attached to them. TCRdb re-called the 5' RACE reads with MiXCR, one entry per CDR3 protein. The sample lists around 84,000 distinct CDR3 sequences; about 10% were seen once. Notes on this clonotype: Its antigen remains unidentified.

This clonotype was sampled from an adult who was a healthcare worker with PCR-confirmed SARS-CoV-2 infection or an uninfected control (not recorded which). Sequenced here: whole blood, sampled at baseline.

The CDR3 sequence is CASSAVGLAGQETQYF. The CDR3, as DNA: TGTGCCAGCAGCGCTGTAGGACTAGCGGGACAAGAGACCCAGTACTTC. The chain uses TRBV9 and TRBJ2-5; 12 nucleotides agree with TRBD2. Germline CDR1 and CDR2: SGDLS and YYNGEE. This CDR3 has 16 residues. Trimming cost V 3 bases and J 2 bases; bases outside gene matches: 5.